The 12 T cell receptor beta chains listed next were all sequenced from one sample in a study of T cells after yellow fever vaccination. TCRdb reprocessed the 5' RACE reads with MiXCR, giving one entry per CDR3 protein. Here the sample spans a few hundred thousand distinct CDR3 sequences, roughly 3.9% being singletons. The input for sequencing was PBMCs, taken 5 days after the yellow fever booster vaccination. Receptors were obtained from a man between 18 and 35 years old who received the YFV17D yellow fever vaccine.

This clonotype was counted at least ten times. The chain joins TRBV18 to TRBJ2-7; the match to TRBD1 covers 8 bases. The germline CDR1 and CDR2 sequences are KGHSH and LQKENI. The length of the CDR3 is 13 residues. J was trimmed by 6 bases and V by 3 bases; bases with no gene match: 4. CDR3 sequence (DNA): TGTGCCAGCTCACCTGACAGGGGAGGCGAGCAGTACTTC. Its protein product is CASSPDRGGEQYF.

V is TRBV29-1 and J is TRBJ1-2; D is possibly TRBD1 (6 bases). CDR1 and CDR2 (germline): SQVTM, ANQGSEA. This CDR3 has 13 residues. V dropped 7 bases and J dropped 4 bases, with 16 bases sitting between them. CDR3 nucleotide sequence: TGCAGCGGTTGGATAGGGGGTGGCTATGGCTACACCTTC. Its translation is CSGWIGGGYGYTF.

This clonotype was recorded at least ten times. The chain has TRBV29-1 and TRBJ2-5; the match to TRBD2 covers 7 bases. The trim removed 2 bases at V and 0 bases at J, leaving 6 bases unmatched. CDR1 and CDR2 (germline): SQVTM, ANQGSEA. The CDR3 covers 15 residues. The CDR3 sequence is CSVESSGWYQETQYF. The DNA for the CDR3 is TGCAGCGTTGAATCTAGCGGATGGTACCAAGAGACCCAGTACTTC.

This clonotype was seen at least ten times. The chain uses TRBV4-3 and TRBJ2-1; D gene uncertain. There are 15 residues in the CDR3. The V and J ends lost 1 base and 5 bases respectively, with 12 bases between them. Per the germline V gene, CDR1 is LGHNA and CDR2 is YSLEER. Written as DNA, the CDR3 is TGCGCCAGCAGCCAAGTCAGGTACGCCCACAATGAGCAGTTCTTC. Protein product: CASSQVRYAHNEQFF.

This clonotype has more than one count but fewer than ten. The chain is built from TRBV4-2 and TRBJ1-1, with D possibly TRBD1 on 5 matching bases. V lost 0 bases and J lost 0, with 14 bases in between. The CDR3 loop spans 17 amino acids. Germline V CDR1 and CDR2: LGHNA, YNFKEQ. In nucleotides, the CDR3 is TGTGCCAGCAGCCAAGATCGGGACCGTTATATGAACACTGAAGCTTTCTTT. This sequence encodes CASSQDRDRYMNTEAFF.

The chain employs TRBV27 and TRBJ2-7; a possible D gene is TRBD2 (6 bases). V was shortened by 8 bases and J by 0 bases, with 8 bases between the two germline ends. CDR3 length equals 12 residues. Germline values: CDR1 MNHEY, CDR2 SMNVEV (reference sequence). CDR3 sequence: CASRGSSYEQYF. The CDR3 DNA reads TGTGCCAGCCGGGGGAGCTCCTACGAGCAGTACTTC.

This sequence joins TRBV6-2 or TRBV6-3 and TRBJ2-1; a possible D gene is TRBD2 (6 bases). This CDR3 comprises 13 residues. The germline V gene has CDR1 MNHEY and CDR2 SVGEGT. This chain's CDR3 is CAARLGGHNEQFF. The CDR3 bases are TGTGCTGCGCGGTTAGGAGGGCACAATGAGCAGTTCTTC.

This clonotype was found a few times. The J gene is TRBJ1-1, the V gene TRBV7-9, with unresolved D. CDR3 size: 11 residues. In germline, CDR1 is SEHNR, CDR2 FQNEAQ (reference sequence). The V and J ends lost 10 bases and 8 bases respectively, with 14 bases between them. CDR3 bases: TGTGCCACCCTGCCCTCGGACGAAGCTTTCTTT. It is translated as CATLPSDEAFF.

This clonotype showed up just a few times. The CDR3 sequence: CSATDSPGNTIYF. CDR3 DNA sequence: TGCAGTGCTACGGACAGTCCTGGAAACACCATATATTTT. J is TRBJ1-3 and V is TRBV20-1; tentative D call: TRBD1 (6 bases). The germline V and J ends were trimmed by 4 bases and 2 bases, with 9 bases remaining between them. Germline V lookup: CDR1 DFQATT, CDR2 SNEGSKA (reference sequence). The CDR3 contains 13 residues.

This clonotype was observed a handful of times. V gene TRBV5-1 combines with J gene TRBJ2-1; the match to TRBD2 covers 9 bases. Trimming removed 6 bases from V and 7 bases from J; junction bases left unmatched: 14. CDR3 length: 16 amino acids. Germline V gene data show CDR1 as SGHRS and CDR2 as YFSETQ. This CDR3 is CASTYVAGALENEQFF. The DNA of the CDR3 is TGCGCCAGCACCTATGTAGCGGGGGCGCTTGAAAATGAGCAGTTCTTC.

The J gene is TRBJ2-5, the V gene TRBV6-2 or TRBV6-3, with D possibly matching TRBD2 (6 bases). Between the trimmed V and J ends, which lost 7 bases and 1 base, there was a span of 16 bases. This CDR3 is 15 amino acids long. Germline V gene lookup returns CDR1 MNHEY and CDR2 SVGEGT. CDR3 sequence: CASTSGGRGQETQYF. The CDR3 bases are TGTGCCAGCACCTCCGGCGGGCGGGGCCAAGAGACCCAGTACTTC.

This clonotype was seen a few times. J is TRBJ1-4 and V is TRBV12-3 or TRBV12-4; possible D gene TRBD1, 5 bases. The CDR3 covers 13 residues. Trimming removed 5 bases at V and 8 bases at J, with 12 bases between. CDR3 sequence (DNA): TGTGCCAGCAGTCGAAGGGGTACGGAAAAACTGTTTTTT. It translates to CASSRRGTEKLFF.